A single sample gave rise to the 16 T cell receptor beta chains below, sequenced in a study of CD8 T cells in ankylosing spondylitis. General study findings and limits: Within ankylosing spondylitis blood, a TCR beta motif made up of eight or nine highly homologous variants appeared to be characteristic.

TCRdb passed the 5' RACE reads through MiXCR, listing each CDR3 protein once. The sample includes roughly 670,000 distinct CDR3 sequences, around 20% seen only once; the top ten take about a fifth. These receptors' antigens are unknown. The sequenced material came from blood, either unsorted or a sorted T cell fraction (not recorded which). The receptors were gathered from a male donor with ankylosing spondylitis.

The V gene is TRBV5-6, the J gene TRBJ2-7; D gene unclear. The germline V and J ends were trimmed by 2 bases and 6 bases, with 12 bases remaining between them. The length of the CDR3 is 13 residues. Germline V lookup: CDR1 SGHDT, CDR2 YYEEEE. CDR3 nucleotides: TGTGCCAGCAGCTTCAAAAGGGCGTTCGAGCAGTACTTC. Amino acid sequence: CASSFKRAFEQYF.

This clonotype was seen only a few times. V usage is TRBV5-1 and J usage is TRBJ2-3, with 8 bases fitting TRBD1. Per the germline V gene, CDR1 is SGHRS and CDR2 is YFSETQ. This CDR3 has 14 amino acids. Unmatched junction bases numbered 4, after V lost 5 bases and J lost 2 bases. In DNA, the CDR3 is TGCGCCAGCAGGGGACAGGTTTTCACAGATACGCAGTATTTT. The encoded protein is CASRGQVFTDTQYF.

V usage is TRBV5-1 and J usage is TRBJ1-2, with TRBD1 matching over 7 bases. Germline values: CDR1 SGHRS, CDR2 YFSETQ. CDR3 length: 14 amino acids. V gave up 4 bases and J gave up 2 bases; unmatched junction bases: 5. The CDR3 is CASSRGQRNYGYTF. The CDR3 nucleotides read TGCGCCAGCAGCCGGGGACAGCGAAACTATGGCTACACCTTC.

In this sample, this clonotype turned up a few times. The chain employs TRBV4-1 and TRBJ2-5, with no clear D. This CDR3 has 15 amino acids. The germline V gene encodes CDR1 MGHRA and CDR2 YSYEKL. Trimming removed 2 bases at V and 4 bases at J, with 14 bases between. This chain's CDR3 is CASSQLGSLGETQYF. The CDR3 DNA is TGCGCCAGCAGCCAACTCGGGTCGTTGGGAGAGACCCAGTACTTC.

The chain is built from TRBV20-1 and TRBJ1-1; possible D gene TRBD1, 5 bases. Trimming removed 4 bases at V and 0 bases at J, with 9 bases between. The CDR3 has 13 residues. Per the germline V gene, CDR1 is DFQATT and CDR2 is SNEGSKA (reference sequence). In DNA, the CDR3 is TGCAGTGCTAAGGCAGGGCTGAACACTGAAGCTTTCTTT. This codes for CSAKAGLNTEAFF.

This rearrangement joins TRBV20-1 to TRBJ2-3; D is perhaps TRBD2 (6 bases). Per the germline V gene, CDR1 is DFQATT and CDR2 is SNEGSKA (reference sequence). CDR3 length: 15 amino acids. V was shortened by 2 bases and J by 0 bases, with 12 bases between the two germline ends. CDR3 nucleotides: TGCAGTGCTAGATGGAGCGGGTCTAGCACAGATACGCAGTATTTT. Translated, it gives CSARWSGSSTDTQYF.

A few counts support this clonotype. V and J are TRBV6-5 and TRBJ1-1; a weak D match, TRBD1 (6 bases). The length of the CDR3 is 15 residues. Trimming shortened V by 0 bases and J by 3 bases, and 11 bases separated the two germline ends. Germline lookup yields CDR1 MNHEY and CDR2 SVGAGI. The CDR3 DNA is TGTGCCAGCAGTTACTCGGGGGGGCTGTACACTGAAGCTTTCTTT. This translates into CASSYSGGLYTEAFF.

This clonotype showed up just a few times. The CDR3, as DNA: TGCAGTGCGGGGAGGGAGGTAGCTTTCTTT. Residues: CSAGREVAFF. This rearrangement joins TRBV20-1 to TRBJ1-1; no clear D gene. The germline V and J ends were trimmed by 6 bases and 10 bases, with 12 bases remaining between them. Germline CDR1 and CDR2: DFQATT and SNEGSKA (reference sequence). The CDR3 extends over 10 amino acids.

The chain joins TRBV28 to TRBJ1-1; TRBD1 might be the D (5 bases). This CDR3 contains 13 residues. Deletions cut 7 bases from V and 7 bases from J, with 16 bases between. Germline CDR1 and CDR2: MDHEN and SYDVKM. The CDR3 nucleotides are TGTGCCAGCAATAAACAGGAGGGGAGTGAAGCTTTCTTT. Residues: CASNKQEGSEAFF.

The genes are TRBV27 and TRBJ2-1, with TRBD1 identical over 10 bases. The CDR3 runs 14 residues. Germline assignment: CDR1 MNHEY and CDR2 SMNVEV (reference sequence). The trim removed 3 bases at V and 9 bases at J, leaving 5 bases unmatched. CDR3 sequence reads: CASSLPGTGVEQFF. The CDR3 coding sequence is TGTGCCAGCAGTTTGCCTGGGACAGGGGTTGAGCAGTTCTTC.

This clonotype came up a few times. The DNA for the CDR3 is TGCGCCAGCAGCTTGGCCAGTGGTGGAGATACGCAGTATTTT. It translates to CASSLASGGDTQYF. The chain links TRBV5-1 to TRBJ2-3; D is undetermined. V was pared by 0 bases and J by 5 bases, with 10 bases between. Germline CDR1 is SGHRS and CDR2 is YFSETQ. The length of the CDR3 is 14 residues.

The CDR3 reads CASSPPTSVRLTQYF. DNA for the CDR3: TGTGCCAGCAGCCCCCCGACTAGTGTTCGTTTGACCCAGTACTTC. The chain carries TRBV7-6 and TRBJ2-5, with a weak D call TRBD2 (6 bases). The germline CDR1 and CDR2 sequences are SGHVS and FNYEAQ. Deletions cut 5 bases from V and 7 bases from J, with 20 bases between. The CDR3 covers 15 residues.

V gene TRBV7-2 combines with J gene TRBJ2-3; 7 nucleotides match TRBD2. After removal of 4 bases from V and 2 bases from J, the junction contained 6 bases not matched to a gene. Per the germline V gene, CDR1 is SGHTA and CDR2 is FQGNSA. This CDR3 has 15 residues. CDR3 bases: TGTGCCAGCAGCTGGGGACTAACGAACACAGATACGCAGTATTTT. It specifies CASSWGLTNTDTQYF.

The J gene is TRBJ1-5, the V gene TRBV2, with 9 bases lining up with TRBD1. The ends lost 5 bases at V and 3 bases at J; junction bases unmatched: 5. The CDR3 has 15 amino acids. Germline V CDR1 and CDR2: SNHLY, FYNNEI. The chain's CDR3 is CASSSWTGDNQPQHF. The CDR3 DNA reads TGTGCCAGCAGTTCTTGGACAGGGGACAATCAGCCCCAGCATTTT.

This chain uses TRBV27 with TRBJ2-3; no firm D call. The CDR3 consists of 13 residues. V was trimmed by 2 bases and J by 2 bases, leaving 5 bases between them. Looked up from germline, CDR1 is MNHEY and CDR2 is SMNVEV (reference sequence). The CDR3 spells CASSLTVTDTQYF. CDR3 nucleotide sequence: TGTGCCAGCAGTTTAACTGTCACAGATACGCAGTATTTT.

The V call is TRBV2, the J call TRBJ1-1; no firm D call. Trimming took off 5 bases at V and 3 bases at J, with 10 bases between the two ends. CDR3 length: 13 residues. Germline CDR1 is SNHLY and CDR2 is FYNNEI. This chain's CDR3 is CASSPERDTEAFF. CDR3 nucleotides: TGTGCCAGCAGTCCCGAACGGGACACTGAAGCTTTCTTT. Looking up the rest from reference TRBV2 and TRBJ1-1 gives the full variable domain: EPEVTQTPSHQVTQMGQEVILRCVPISNHLYFYWYRQILGQKVEFLVSFYNNEISEKSEIFDDQFSVERPDGSNFTLKIRSTKLEDSAMYFCASSPERDTEAFFGQGTRLTVV.